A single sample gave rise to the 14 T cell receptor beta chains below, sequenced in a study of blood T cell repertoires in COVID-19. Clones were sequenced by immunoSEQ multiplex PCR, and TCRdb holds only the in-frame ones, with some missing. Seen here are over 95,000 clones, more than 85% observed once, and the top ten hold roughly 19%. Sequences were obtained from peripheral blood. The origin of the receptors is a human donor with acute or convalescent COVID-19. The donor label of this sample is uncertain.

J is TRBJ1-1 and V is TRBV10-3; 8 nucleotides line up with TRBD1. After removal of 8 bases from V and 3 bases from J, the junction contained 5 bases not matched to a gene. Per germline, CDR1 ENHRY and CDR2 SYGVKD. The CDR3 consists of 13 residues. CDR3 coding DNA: TGTGCCATCGGGACAGGAACCCACACTGAAGCTTTCTTT. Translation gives CAIGTGTHTEAFF.

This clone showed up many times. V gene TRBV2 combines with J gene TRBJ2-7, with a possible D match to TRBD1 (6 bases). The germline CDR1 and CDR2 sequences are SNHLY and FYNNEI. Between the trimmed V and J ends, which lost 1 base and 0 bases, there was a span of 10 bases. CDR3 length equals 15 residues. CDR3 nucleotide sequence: TGTGCCAGCAGTGAAGTCCAGGGGAGCTCCTACGAGCAGTACTTC. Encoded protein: CASSEVQGSSYEQYF.

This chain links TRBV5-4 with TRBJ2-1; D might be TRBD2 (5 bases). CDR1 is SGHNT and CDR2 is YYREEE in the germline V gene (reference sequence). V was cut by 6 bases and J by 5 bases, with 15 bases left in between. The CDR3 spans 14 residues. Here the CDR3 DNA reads TGTGCCAGCAACCTCATCGGGGTAGACAATGAGCAGTTCTTC. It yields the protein CASNLIGVDNEQFF.

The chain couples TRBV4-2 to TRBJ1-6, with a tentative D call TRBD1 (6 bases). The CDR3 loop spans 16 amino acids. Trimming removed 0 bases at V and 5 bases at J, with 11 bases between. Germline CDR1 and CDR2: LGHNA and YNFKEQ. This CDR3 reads CASSQERRTDNSPLHF. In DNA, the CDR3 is TGTGCCAGCAGCCAAGAACGGCGGACAGATAATTCACCCCTCCACTTT.

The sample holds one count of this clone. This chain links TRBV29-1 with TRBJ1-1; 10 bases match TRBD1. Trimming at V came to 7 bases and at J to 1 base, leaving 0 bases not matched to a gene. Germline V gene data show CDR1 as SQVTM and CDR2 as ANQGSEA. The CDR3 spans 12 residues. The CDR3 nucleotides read TGCAGCGGGGACAGGGGGAACACTGAAGCTTTCTTT. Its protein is CSGDRGNTEAFF.

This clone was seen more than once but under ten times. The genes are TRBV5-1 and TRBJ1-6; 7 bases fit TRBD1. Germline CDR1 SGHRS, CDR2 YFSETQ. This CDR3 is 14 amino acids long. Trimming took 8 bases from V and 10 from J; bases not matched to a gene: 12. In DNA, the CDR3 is TGCGCCAGTGATACAGGGGAACTCGGCTCACCCCTCCACTTT. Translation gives CASDTGELGSPLHF.

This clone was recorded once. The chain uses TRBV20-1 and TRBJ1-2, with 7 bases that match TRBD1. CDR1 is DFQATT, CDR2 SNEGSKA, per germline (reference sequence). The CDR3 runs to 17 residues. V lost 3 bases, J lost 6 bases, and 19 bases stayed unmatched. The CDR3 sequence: CSASRDSGTGKLHGYTF. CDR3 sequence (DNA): TGCAGTGCTAGTAGGGACAGCGGAACGGGCAAACTCCATGGCTACACCTTC.

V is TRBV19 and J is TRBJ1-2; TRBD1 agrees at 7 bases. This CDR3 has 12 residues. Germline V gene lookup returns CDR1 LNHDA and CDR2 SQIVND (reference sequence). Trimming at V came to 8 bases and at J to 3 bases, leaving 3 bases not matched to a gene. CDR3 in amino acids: CASGDRDYGYTF. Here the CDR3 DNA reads TGTGCCAGTGGCGACAGGGACTATGGCTACACCTTC.

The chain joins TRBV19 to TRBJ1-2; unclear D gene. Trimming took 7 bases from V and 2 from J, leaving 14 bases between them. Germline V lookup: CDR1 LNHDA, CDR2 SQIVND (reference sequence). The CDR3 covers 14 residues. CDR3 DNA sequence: TGTGCCAGTAACGGACTCCAAGGGAACTATGGCTACACCTTC. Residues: CASNGLQGNYGYTF.

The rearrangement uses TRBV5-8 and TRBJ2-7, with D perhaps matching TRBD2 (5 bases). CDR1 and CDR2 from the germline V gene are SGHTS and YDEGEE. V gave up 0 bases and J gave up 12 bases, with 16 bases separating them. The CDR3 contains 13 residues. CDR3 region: CASSLDGPAELYF. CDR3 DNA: TGTGCCAGCAGCTTGGACGGGCCAGCGGAATTGTACTTC.

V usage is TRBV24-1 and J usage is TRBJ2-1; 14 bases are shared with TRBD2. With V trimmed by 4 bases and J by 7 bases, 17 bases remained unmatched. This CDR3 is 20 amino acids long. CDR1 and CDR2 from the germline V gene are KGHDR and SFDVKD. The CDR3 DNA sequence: TGTGCCACCAGTGAAACGACTAGCGGGGGGGCCGATTGGGATTGGAATGAGCAGTTCTTC. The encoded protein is CATSETTSGGADWDWNEQFF.

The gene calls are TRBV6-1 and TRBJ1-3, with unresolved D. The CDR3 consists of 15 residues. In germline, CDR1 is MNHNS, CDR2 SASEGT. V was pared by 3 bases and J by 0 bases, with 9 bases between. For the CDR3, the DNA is TGTGCCAGCAGTGACCCAAGCTACTCTGGAAACACCATATATTTT. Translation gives CASSDPSYSGNTIYF.

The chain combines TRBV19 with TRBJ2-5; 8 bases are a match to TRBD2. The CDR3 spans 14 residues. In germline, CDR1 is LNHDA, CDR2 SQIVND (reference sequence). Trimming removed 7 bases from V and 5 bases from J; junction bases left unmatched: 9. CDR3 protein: CASTTSGGLETQYF. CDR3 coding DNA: TGTGCCAGTACCACTAGCGGTGGCTTGGAGACCCAGTACTTC.

This CDR3 reads CASSPYSGGGLSTDTQYF. The CDR3 DNA follows: TGCGCCAGCAGCCCATACTCAGGGGGCGGACTCAGCACAGATACGCAGTATTTT. The chain combines TRBV4-3 with TRBJ2-3, with 8 positions matching TRBD1. The V gene end was trimmed by 4 bases and the J gene end by 0 bases; junction bases not matched to a gene: 12. Germline V gene sequence: CDR1 LGHNA, CDR2 YSLEER. This CDR3 is built from 18 residues.